This T cell receptor beta chain came from a study of T cell clonotyping in hematopoietic cell transplantation. In the case of this clone: Its antigen is unknown.

The study's findings and limits: At the given depth, recipient repertoires were over 95% de novo clonotypes. Recipient TCR diversity dropped after transplant; expanded clonotypes rose from day 30 to 180. Broader posttransplant TCR repertoire diversity was predicted by graft donor and pretransplant recipient Inverse Simpson Index values.

The repertoire was sequenced with immunoSEQ multiplex PCR; TCRdb's copy has only in-frame clones and lacks some. The sample holds about 44,000 clones, roughly 94% seen once. The CDR3 is 19 residues long. This TCR derives from a woman between 50 and 59 years old in good health. Some clones in this sample may be carry-over from other donors' samples. Input material: peripheral blood mononuclear cells. This chain links TRBV1 with TRBJ1-5; TRBD1 reflects the table's D call only, with no check against the DNA. TRBV1 corresponds to a pseudogene. The CDR3 DNA reads TGCACCAGCAGCCAAGATCAAATTAGACAGTACTATAGCAATCAGCCCCAGCATTTT. Translated: CTSSQDQIRQYYSNQPQHF.